The sequence of this TCR beta chain was determined in a study of blood T cells in healthy people across ages. The study's findings and limits: TCR beta diversity per million T cells fell roughly linearly with age.

V trimming: 2 bases; J trimming: 2 bases; junction bases outside the gene matches: 9. This CDR3 has 17 residues. Germline V gene data show CDR1 as KGHDR and CDR2 as SFDVKD. In the case of this clonotype: The antigen is not known.

The authors ran a second PCR of about 6 to 11 cycles using a sample-barcoded 5' primer and a J-beta primer mix. TCRdb itself ran the 5' RACE reads through MiXCR, one entry per CDR3 protein. The table includes roughly 700,000 distinct CDR3 sequences, 20% to 25% detected once. These records were also assigned to another study, of T cells of mothers and their children. This second study notes: According to the study, all extracted RNA entered cDNA synthesis at 1.5 ug per 15 ul.

The chain uses TRBV24-1 and TRBJ2-3; 7 bases map to TRBD1. The TCR was taken from a boy aged 10-17 years in good health. The sequenced material came from blood. CDR3 sequence: CATSDSRRTGITDTQYF. The CDR3 region has the DNA TGTGCCACCAGTGATTCGCGACGGACAGGAATCACAGATACGCAGTATTTT.